The 19 T cell receptor beta chains below come from one sample, sequenced in a study of T-cell memory formation after mild COVID-19 (dated by TCRdb to the early 2020s). To prepare the library, 5' RACE was applied. These reads were obtained on an Illumina NovaSeq 6000. The public reads were quality trimmed at Q25 with fastp and then assembled into clones with MiXCR by TCRdb, keeping productive beta chains. Rows are unified per CDR3 protein, each entry keeping the most common DNA and genes. Present in this sample are 57,000 or so distinct CDR3 sequences, 9.3% of which were seen just once. The top ten constitute 0.95% to 1.3% of the sample. The sample consisted of PBMCs or a T cell subset sorted from them (not recorded which). The receptors stem from a man aged 18 to 29 who had mild COVID-19 (a few samples of this study predate the infection). The sample titles of this study are shuffled in the database, so cell type and time point are left out; the donor was told from shared clones.

This sequence joins TRBV7-7 and TRBJ2-5; D is ambiguous. Germline V CDR1 and CDR2: SSHAT, FNYEAQ (reference sequence). Trimming removed 3 bases from V and 0 bases from J, with 5 bases in between. This CDR3 is 13 amino acids long. The CDR3 here is CASSFGYQETQYF. CDR3 DNA: TGTGCCAGCAGCTTCGGGTACCAAGAGACCCAGTACTTC.

This clonotype was detected ten times or more. The J gene is TRBJ2-3, the V gene TRBV5-1; tentative D call: TRBD1 (7 bases). From germline, CDR1 is SGHRS and CDR2 YFSETQ. V was trimmed by 0 bases and J by 4 bases, leaving 12 bases between them. The CDR3 consists of 15 residues. The CDR3 nucleotides are TGCGCCAGCAGCTTGGATCCCAGGGGGGCAGATACGCAGTATTTT. It encodes CASSLDPRGADTQYF. Together with reference TRBV5-1 and TRBJ2-3, the CDR3 gives the full variable domain: KAGVTQTPRYLIKTRGQQVTLSCSPISGHRSVSWYQQTPGQGLQFLFEYFSETQRNKGNFPGRFSGRQFSNSRSEMNVSTLELGDSALYLCASSLDPRGADTQYFGPGTRLTVL.

This clonotype was seen only a few times. This chain links TRBV6-2 or TRBV6-3 with TRBJ2-7; 7 nucleotides agree with TRBD1. J gave up 3 bases and V 2 bases, and 10 bases lay outside the gene matches. The V gene's germline CDR1 is MNHEY and CDR2 SVGEGT. This CDR3 comprises 16 residues. The CDR3, as DNA: TGTGCCAGCAGTTACGCCTCCGGGACAGCCCGCTACGAGCAGTACTTC. It codes for CASSYASGTARYEQYF.

In its sample, this clonotype was seen a few times. The rearrangement uses TRBV6-5 and TRBJ1-1; TRBD1 agrees at 9 bases. J lost 6 bases, V lost 2 bases, and 7 bases had no gene match. Germline V gives CDR1 MNHEY, CDR2 SVGAGI. The length of the CDR3 is 15 residues. The CDR3 sequence is CASSYGGQGIAEAFF. The CDR3 DNA is TGTGCCAGCAGTTACGGTGGACAGGGGATCGCTGAAGCTTTCTTT.

V is TRBV5-1 and J is TRBJ1-1, with 10 positions matching TRBD1. The CDR3 is 14 residues long. Germline V gene data show CDR1 as SGHRS and CDR2 as YFSETQ. V lost 0 bases and J lost 4; bases outside the gene matches: 0. This chain's CDR3 is CASSLGQGATEAFF. In nucleotides, the CDR3 is TGCGCCAGCAGCTTGGGACAGGGGGCCACTGAAGCTTTCTTT.

A few counts support this clonotype. The gene calls are TRBV7-9 and TRBJ1-5; D gene ambiguous. The CDR3 runs 14 residues. Trimming removed 4 bases at V and 4 bases at J, with 11 bases between. The germline V gene encodes CDR1 SEHNR and CDR2 FQNEAQ (reference sequence). CDR3 DNA: TGTGCCAGCAGCTCTTTAATGGGGAATCAGCCCCAGCATTTT. It is translated as CASSSLMGNQPQHF. The whole variable domain, filled in from reference TRBV7-9 and TRBJ1-5, reads DTGVSQNPRHKITKRGQNVTFRCDPISEHNRLYWYRQTLGQGPEFLTYFQNEAQLEKSRLLSDRFSAERPKGSFSTLEIQRTEQGDSAMYLCASSSLMGNQPQHFGDGTRLSIL.

Only a few counts were recorded for this clonotype. The chain uses TRBV11-2 and TRBJ2-3, with D uncertain. Germline CDR1 SGHAT, CDR2 FQNNGV. The CDR3 totals 14 residues. V gave up 5 bases and J gave up 0 bases, with 9 bases separating them. The CDR3 spells CASSPPGSTDTQYF. For the CDR3, the DNA is TGTGCCAGCAGCCCCCCGGGTAGCACAGATACGCAGTATTTT.

In its sample, this clonotype was seen many times. The V call is TRBV12-3 or TRBV12-4, the J call TRBJ2-6; D is undetermined. The V and J ends lost 4 bases and 0 bases respectively, with 7 bases between them. This CDR3 comprises 15 residues. In DNA, the CDR3 is TGTGCCAGCAGTTGGGGTAGCTCTGGGGCCAACGTCCTGACTTTC. It is translated as CASSWGSSGANVLTF.

This clonotype has more than one count but fewer than ten. This chain joins TRBV6-6 and TRBJ1-1, with D maybe TRBD1 (6 bases). Trimming pared 7 bases from V and 5 bases from J, leaving 20 bases between. This CDR3 spans 15 amino acids. Germline CDR1 and CDR2: MNHNY and SVGAGI (reference sequence). As DNA, the CDR3 is TGTGCCAGCACCTCCTATCAGGGGATTCGGACTGAAGCTTTCTTT. Protein product: CASTSYQGIRTEAFF.

This clonotype was detected only a few times. The chain carries TRBV5-6 and TRBJ2-7; D not resolved. This CDR3 is 12 amino acids long. V lost 2 bases to trimming and J lost 3 bases, with 6 bases between them. Germline assignment: CDR1 SGHDT and CDR2 YYEEEE. The CDR3, as DNA: TGTGCCAGCAGCTTTTTGGGCTACGAGCAGTACGTC. Encoded protein: CASSFLGYEQYV.

The chain joins TRBV3-1 to TRBJ2-3; no definite D call. The CDR3 is made up of 13 amino acids. Trimming removed 0 bases from V and 3 bases from J, with 4 bases in between. The germline V gene has CDR1 LGHDT and CDR2 YNNKEL (reference sequence). CDR3 coding DNA: TGTGCCAGCAGCCAAGATCTGACAGATACGCAGTATTTT. Amino acids: CASSQDLTDTQYF.

This clonotype appeared a few times. The CDR3 loop reads CASSQDPSGGSFTDTQYF. The CDR3 DNA reads as TGCGCCAGCAGCCAAGATCCTAGCGGGGGATCTTTCACAGATACGCAGTATTTT. V usage is TRBV4-3 and J usage is TRBJ2-3; TRBD2 matches at 10 bases. The V gene's germline CDR1 is LGHNA and CDR2 YSLEER. With V trimmed by 0 bases and J by 2 bases, 8 bases remained unmatched. The CDR3 extends over 18 amino acids.

The chain joins TRBV7-2 to TRBJ1-6, with D unclear. Germline CDR1 SGHTA, CDR2 FQGNSA. The CDR3 totals 14 residues. V lost 5 bases and J lost 4, with 9 bases in between. DNA of the CDR3: TGTGCCAGCAGCGGCCGGGAGTATAATTCACCCCTCCACTTT. It is translated as CASSGREYNSPLHF.

This clonotype has only a few counts. The chain links TRBV6-6 to TRBJ2-1, with D unclear. CDR1 and CDR2 (germline): MNHNY, SVGAGI (reference sequence). The CDR3 spans 13 residues. Trimming cost V 2 bases and J 4 bases, with 6 bases left between them. CDR3 loop: CASSYPDYNEQFF. In nucleotides, the CDR3 is TGTGCCAGCAGTTACCCAGATTACAATGAGCAGTTCTTC.

This clonotype has only a few counts. V and J are TRBV12-5 and TRBJ2-1; D is undetermined. CDR1 and CDR2 from the germline V gene are LGHNT and FRNRAP. The length of the CDR3 is 16 residues. Trimming stripped 0 bases from V and 6 bases from J, with 15 bases between. The CDR3 DNA is TGTGCTAGTGGTTTGGTACAAGTGACTCTAATCAATGAGCAGTTCTTC. As protein: CASGLVQVTLINEQFF. The full variable domain, completed using reference TRBV12-5 and TRBJ2-1, is DARVTQTPRHKVTEMGQEVTMRCQPILGHNTVFWYRQTMMQGLELLAYFRNRAPLDDSGMPKDRFSAEMPDATLATLKIQPSEPRDSAVYFCASGLVQVTLINEQFFGPGTRLTVL.

This clonotype has more than one count but fewer than ten. The chain carries TRBV29-1 and TRBJ1-2; D may be TRBD1 (6 bases). The CDR3 totals 12 residues. Germline V gene lookup returns CDR1 SQVTM and CDR2 ANQGSEA. V lost 7 bases and J 8 bases, leaving 17 bases between the germline ends. The CDR3 nucleotides read TGCAGCGCGGGACACCCCGATGGGGGCTACACCTTC. Translated, it gives CSAGHPDGGYTF.

As for this clonotype: A much larger clone sits a single nucleotide away, making a read error possible. This chain joins TRBV7-2 and TRBJ2-6; 9 positions match TRBD1. This CDR3 is 16 amino acids long. The germline V gene encodes CDR1 SGHTA and CDR2 FQGNSA. V lost 6 bases, J lost 1 base, and 4 bases stayed unmatched. Here the CDR3 reads CASRLQGASGANVLTF. The CDR3 nucleotides read TGTGCCAGCAGATTACAGGGGGCGTCTGGGGCCAACGTCCTGACTTTC.

The table lists this clonotype with many counts. The J gene is TRBJ2-3, the V gene TRBV4-1; tentative D call: TRBD1 (6 bases). CDR1 is MGHRA, CDR2 YSYEKL, per germline. Trimming shortened V by 3 bases and J by 10 bases, and 11 bases separated the two germline ends. The CDR3 is made up of 12 amino acids. This CDR3 is CASSHDQGPQYF. CDR3 coding DNA: TGCGCCAGCAGCCACGACCAGGGGCCGCAGTATTTT.

This clonotype was detected a few times. V is TRBV12-3 or TRBV12-4 and J is TRBJ1-1, with D uncertain. Deletions cut 8 bases from V and 1 base from J, with 11 bases between. The CDR3 runs 13 residues. CDR3 sequence: CASARDANTEAFF. The CDR3 region has the DNA TGTGCCAGCGCTAGAGACGCGAACACTGAAGCTTTCTTT.